The present T cell receptor beta chain was sequenced within a study of T cells in localized non-small cell lung cancer. A note on this clone: Its antigen remains unidentified.

This CDR3 comprises 16 residues. The ends lost 3 bases at V and 6 bases at J; junction bases unmatched: 3. Germline CDR1 and CDR2: SGHTA and FQGTGA. Notes on the study in general: Among blood samples, higher T cell density accompanied longer overall survival. Because sequencing included only one region (of the tumor), heterogeneity remains possible. Uninvolved adjacent lung had more T cell clonality than any other tissue, topping tumor. Adjacent lung had a median approximately 57 of the 100 largest tumor clones.

TCRdb's copy holds only in-frame clones and misses some; the assay was immunoSEQ multiplex PCR. The data hold about 59,000 clones, with more than 85% observed a single time. This specimen consisted of peripheral blood, obtained before any cancer treatment. The sequence was collected from a man aged 40-75 years with stage I lung adenocarcinoma. The chain combines TRBV7-3 with TRBJ2-2; 14 bases fit TRBD2. In DNA, the CDR3 is TGTGCCAGCAGCTTCATGACTAGCGGGAGGGCCGGGGAGCTGTTTTTT. Residues: CASSFMTSGRAGELFF.